What follows are 29 T cell receptor beta chains derived from one specimen sequenced in a study of T cell repertoires in cytomegalovirus infection. These receptors have no known antigen. MiXCR, applied by TCRdb to the reads, yields one record per CDR3 protein. Of a few hundred thousand distinct CDR3 sequences in the sample, approximately 40% are singletons; the top ten hold about 48%. Here the sequenced sample was cultured PBMCs, taken from culture after CMV antigen stimulation. The receptor source for this set is a human donor in good health (CMV status not recorded). Some clones in this sample may be carry-over from other donors' samples.

This clonotype was observed a few times. The chain has TRBV14 and TRBJ2-2; no clear D. The germline V gene encodes CDR1 SGHDN and CDR2 FVKESK. The CDR3 is made up of 17 amino acids. V dropped 4 bases and J dropped 4 bases, with 19 bases sitting between them. CDR3 region: CASSLNSGGIRTGELFF. The CDR3 coding sequence is TGTGCCAGCAGCCTAAACTCTGGTGGGATCCGCACCGGGGAGCTGTTTTTT.

V and J are TRBV19 and TRBJ1-6, with D possibly TRBD1 on 5 matching bases. The CDR3 is made up of 12 amino acids. Germline V gene lookup returns CDR1 LNHDA and CDR2 SQIVND (reference sequence). With 4 bases removed from V and 10 bases from J, the gap between germline ends came to 8 bases. CDR3 bases: TGTGCCAGTAGTACAAGGGACTCACCCCTCCACTTT. This sequence encodes CASSTRDSPLHF.

In the case of this clonotype: An end of the junction does not agree with germline; a read error may underlie this. The chain recombines TRBV19 with TRBJ1-2, with 12 bases fitting TRBD1. The CDR3 consists of 12 residues. Germline assignment: CDR1 LNHDA and CDR2 SQIVND (reference sequence). This CDR3 is CASRPGQGASRF. CDR3 nucleotide sequence: TGTGCCAGTAGACCGGGACAGGGGGCTTCTCGCTTC.

This clonotype has a count of ten or more. This chain links TRBV7-6 with TRBJ2-1; D not resolved. V lost 4 bases, J lost 6 bases, and 4 bases lay in between. From germline, CDR1 is SGHVS and CDR2 FNYEAQ. The CDR3 has 11 amino acids. CDR3 residues: CASSSRNEQFF. CDR3 DNA sequence: TGTGCCAGCAGCTCTCGCAATGAGCAGTTCTTC.

The rearrangement uses TRBV6-2 or TRBV6-3 and TRBJ1-5, with D perhaps matching TRBD1 (6 bases). The CDR3 covers 11 residues. From germline, CDR1 is MNHEY and CDR2 SVGEGT. V was shortened by 10 bases and J by 12 bases, with 16 bases between the two germline ends. The chain's CDR3 is CATSRGVGQHF. The CDR3 bases are TGTGCCACCTCAAGGGGGGTAGGCCAGCATTTT.

The V gene is TRBV7-2, the J gene TRBJ2-1, with D perhaps TRBD1 (6 bases). This CDR3 is built from 15 residues. V gave up 5 bases and J gave up 4 bases, with 15 bases separating them. From germline, CDR1 is SGHTA and CDR2 FQGNSA. CDR3 sequence reads: CASSQGHWLYNEQFF. CDR3 DNA: TGTGCCAGCAGCCAGGGGCACTGGCTGTACAATGAGCAGTTCTTC. The entire variable domain, with the rest obtained from reference TRBV7-2 and TRBJ2-1, is as follows: GAGVSQSPSNKVTEKGKDVELRCDPISGHTALYWYRQSLGQGLEFLIYFQGNSAPDKSGLPSDRFSAERTGGSVSTLTIQRTQQEDSAVYLCASSQGHWLYNEQFFGPGTRLTVL.

The V and J genes are TRBV7-2 and TRBJ1-3; 11 positions match TRBD1. The CDR3 is made up of 14 amino acids. The trim removed 4 bases at V and 9 bases at J, leaving 5 bases unmatched. The germline V gene encodes CDR1 SGHTA and CDR2 FQGNSA. The CDR3 nucleotides read TGTGCCAGCAGCTCGGGACAGGGGGGTAGCACCATATATTTT. This codes for CASSSGQGGSTIYF.

The J gene is TRBJ2-3, the V gene TRBV20-1; the D gene is possibly TRBD2 (5 bases). The V gene's germline CDR1 is DFQATT and CDR2 SNEGSKA (reference sequence). The CDR3 is 11 amino acids. V shed 3 bases and J shed 5 bases, with 6 bases lying between them. CDR3 in amino acids: CSASRGDTQYF. CDR3 bases: TGCAGTGCTAGTCGGGGAGATACGCAGTATTTT.

This clonotype was seen a few times. V is TRBV10-3 and J is TRBJ1-1; 11 bases align to TRBD1. CDR1 is ENHRY, CDR2 SYGVKD, per germline. Trimming cost V 5 bases and J 8 bases; bases outside gene matches: 4. This CDR3 has 13 residues. The CDR3 reads CAISQGQGGEAFF. Here the CDR3 DNA reads TGTGCCATCAGTCAGGGACAGGGGGGGGAAGCTTTCTTT.

This clonotype has only a few counts. The chain recombines TRBV7-9 with TRBJ1-2; 11 bases agree with TRBD1. There are 14 residues in the CDR3. Per germline, CDR1 SEHNR and CDR2 FQNEAQ (reference sequence). Trimming cost V 5 bases and J 6 bases; bases outside gene matches: 5. The CDR3 sequence: CASSRAGQGDGYTF. The CDR3 region has the DNA TGTGCCAGCAGCCGAGCGGGACAGGGGGATGGCTACACCTTC.

The rearrangement uses TRBV12-3 or TRBV12-4 and TRBJ1-3; D unresolved. V gave up 4 bases and J gave up 0 bases, with 22 bases separating them. This CDR3 has 19 residues. The CDR3 region is CASSSSRGRWSNSGNTIYF. CDR3 bases: TGTGCCAGCAGTTCTAGCCGGGGTCGGTGGTCGAACTCTGGAAACACCATATATTTT.

The rearrangement joins TRBV2 to TRBJ1-1, with D tentatively TRBD1 (6 bases). Per the germline V gene, CDR1 is SNHLY and CDR2 is FYNNEI. This CDR3 has 13 amino acids. V was cut by 2 bases and J by 3 bases, with 7 bases left in between. The CDR3 DNA reads as TGTGCCAGCAGTGAATCAGGGGACACTGAAGCTTTCTTT. Protein product: CASSESGDTEAFF.

The J gene is TRBJ2-5, the V gene TRBV5-4; D perhaps matches TRBD1 (5 bases). This CDR3 has 15 amino acids. Germline CDR1 is SGHNT and CDR2 is YYREEE (reference sequence). V lost 0 bases and J lost 2, with 11 bases in between. The CDR3 spells CASSLGTGRQETQYF. In DNA, the CDR3 is TGTGCCAGCAGCTTGGGCACAGGAAGGCAAGAGACCCAGTACTTC.

This clonotype turned up a few times. The chain carries TRBV20-1 and TRBJ1-1, with no clear D. Germline V gene data show CDR1 as DFQATT and CDR2 as SNEGSKA (reference sequence). This CDR3 comprises 13 residues. V was shortened by 3 bases and J by 3 bases, with 11 bases between the two germline ends. The CDR3 reads CSASLQWDTEAFF. The CDR3 DNA reads TGCAGTGCTAGCTTACAGTGGGACACTGAAGCTTTCTTT.

V is TRBV3-1 and J is TRBJ2-5, with D perhaps TRBD2 (7 bases). This CDR3 contains 16 residues. In germline, CDR1 is LGHDT, CDR2 YNNKEL (reference sequence). V lost 0 bases and J lost 1, with 12 bases in between. The CDR3 reads CASSQDGRGSQETQYF. The CDR3 DNA is TGTGCCAGCAGCCAAGATGGGAGGGGGAGCCAAGAGACCCAGTACTTC.

As to this clonotype: A much more abundant neighbour one base away suggests this may be a read error. The chain joins TRBV7-9 to TRBJ2-6, with no clear D. Germline V gene data show CDR1 as SEHNR and CDR2 as FQNEAQ (reference sequence). V lost 1 base and J 3 bases, leaving 1 base between the germline ends. This CDR3 has 13 amino acids. The CDR3 DNA is TGTGCCAGCAGCTTAGATGGGGCCAACGTCCTGACTTTC. It yields the protein CASSLDGANVLTF.

This chain uses TRBV27 with TRBJ2-3; D perhaps matches TRBD1 (5 bases). CDR3 length: 14 residues. Germline V lookup: CDR1 MNHEY, CDR2 SMNVEV (reference sequence). V gave up 10 bases and J gave up 1 base, with 15 bases separating them. This chain's CDR3 is CAISRVGGTDTQYF. In DNA, the CDR3 is TGTGCCATCTCCCGGGTAGGGGGCACAGATACGCAGTATTTT.

This clonotype appeared many times. The genes are TRBV2 and TRBJ2-7; D is ambiguous. V dropped 8 bases and J dropped 3 bases, with 14 bases sitting between them. The CDR3 runs 13 residues. CDR1 and CDR2 (germline): SNHLY, FYNNEI. The CDR3 is CASGRTTRYEQYF. In nucleotides, the CDR3 is TGTGCCAGCGGGCGTACCACCCGCTACGAGCAGTACTTC.

This chain uses TRBV7-2 with TRBJ2-3; 8 bases match TRBD2. Losses at the gene ends were 5 bases for V and 5 bases for J; bases not matched to a gene: 9. The germline V gene has CDR1 SGHTA and CDR2 FQGNSA. This CDR3 contains 15 residues. The CDR3 region is CASSRASAGVDTQYF. CDR3 nucleotides: TGTGCCAGCAGCCGAGCGTCAGCGGGAGTAGATACGCAGTATTTT.

This clonotype was counted a few times. The CDR3 nucleotides read TGTGCCAGCAGTTACGAGGACGGACTAGCGGGAGACAGCACAGATACGCAGTATTTT. It encodes CASSYEDGLAGDSTDTQYF. This chain links TRBV6-2 or TRBV6-3 with TRBJ2-3; 13 bases map to TRBD2. The V gene end was trimmed by 2 bases and the J gene end by 0 bases; junction bases not matched to a gene: 8. CDR3 size: 19 residues. Germline V lookup: CDR1 MNHEY, CDR2 SVGEGT.

V gene TRBV11-3 combines with J gene TRBJ2-1; the match to TRBD2 covers 7 bases. V shed 6 bases and J 8 bases; nucleotides not matched to a gene: 10. Looked up from germline, CDR1 is SGHNT and CDR2 is YENEEA. The CDR3 is 14 residues long. The CDR3 DNA follows: TGTGCCAGCAGTTTCCGCGGGGGTTTCGATGAGCAGTTCTTC. Amino acid sequence: CASSFRGGFDEQFF.

The genes are TRBV5-1 and TRBJ2-5, with D possibly matching TRBD2 (7 bases). Trimming took 3 bases from V and 5 from J, leaving 17 bases between them. There are 15 residues in the CDR3. CDR1 SGHRS and CDR2 YFSETQ come from the germline V gene. The CDR3 coding sequence is TGCGCCAGCAGCTCCCTCACGGGGGGCGCGGAGACCCAGTACTTC. As protein: CASSSLTGGAETQYF. The whole variable domain, filled in from reference TRBV5-1 and TRBJ2-5, reads KAGVTQTPRYLIKTRGQQVTLSCSPISGHRSVSWYQQTPGQGLQFLFEYFSETQRNKGNFPGRFSGRQFSNSRSEMNVSTLELGDSALYLCASSSLTGGAETQYFGPGTRLLVL.

CDR3 region: CASSPGRIPDPSTDTQYF. CDR3 coding DNA: TGTGCCAGCTCACCAGGCCGAATTCCGGACCCTAGCACAGATACGCAGTATTTT. The gene calls are TRBV18 and TRBJ2-3; no clear D. The germline gives CDR1 KGHSH, CDR2 LQKENI. CDR3 length equals 18 residues. V lost 2 bases, J lost 0 bases, and 18 bases lay in between.

This clonotype was seen only a few times. The CDR3 DNA follows: TGTGCCAGCAGTGAATGGGACAGGGGGTTTTCTGGGGCCAACGTCCTGACTTTC. Its protein product is CASSEWDRGFSGANVLTF. The chain links TRBV6-1 to TRBJ2-6; the match to TRBD1 covers 11 bases. The CDR3 has 18 amino acids. With 2 bases clipped from V and 1 base from J, the junction kept 4 bases outside the gene matches. CDR1 is MNHNS and CDR2 is SASEGT in the germline V gene.

This clonotype appeared a few times. The chain links TRBV7-9 to TRBJ1-1, with D maybe TRBD1 (6 bases). The CDR3 contains 19 residues. Between the trimmed V and J ends, which lost 3 bases and 1 base, there was a span of 24 bases. Per the germline V gene, CDR1 is SEHNR and CDR2 is FQNEAQ (reference sequence). CDR3 DNA: TGTGCCAGCAGCTTTCCCCTAGAACTGACCGGGACAAAGAACACTGAAGCTTTCTTT. It translates to CASSFPLELTGTKNTEAFF.

This clonotype was seen a few times. J is TRBJ1-2 and V is TRBV7-6; no clear D gene. Germline loops: CDR1 SGHVS, CDR2 FNYEAQ. This CDR3 has 13 amino acids. Trimming took off 8 bases at V and 6 bases at J, with 16 bases between the two ends. The CDR3 bases are TGTGCCAGCCGCCGAGAGGTTGCGGATGGCTACACCTTC. It yields the protein CASRREVADGYTF.

The chain uses TRBV12-3 or TRBV12-4 and TRBJ2-3; 8 bases are a match to TRBD2. Trimming took 2 bases from V and 4 from J; bases not matched to a gene: 11. CDR3 size: 17 residues. The CDR3 reads CASSLRYGAGGPDTQYF. The CDR3 DNA reads TGTGCCAGCAGTTTACGATACGGGGCGGGGGGTCCAGATACGCAGTATTTT.

The chain is built from TRBV11-2 and TRBJ2-2; TRBD2 matches 12 bases. CDR1 and CDR2 from the germline V gene are SGHAT and FQNNGV. Trimming at V came to 2 bases and at J to 5 bases, leaving 9 bases not matched to a gene. The CDR3 spans 18 residues. This CDR3 is CASSLTIASGGATGELFF. CDR3 coding DNA: TGTGCCAGCAGCTTAACCATCGCTAGCGGGGGGGCGACCGGGGAGCTGTTTTTT.

This chain joins TRBV4-2 and TRBJ1-1; 7 bases line up with TRBD1. The junction had 7 bases not matched to a gene; V was cut back by 3 bases and J by 6 bases. Per the germline V gene, CDR1 is LGHNA and CDR2 is YNFKEQ. This CDR3 region has 14 residues. Written as DNA, the CDR3 is TGTGCCAGCAGCCATGGGACAGCGGGGGCTGAAGCTTTCTTT. It encodes CASSHGTAGAEAFF.